This T cell receptor beta chain appears in the sequencing data of a study of T cell changes during pregnancy in multiple sclerosis. Here immunoSEQ multiplex PCR was the method, and the copy in TCRdb shows in-frame clones only, minus some. The top ten hold around 2.1% of the sample, which has around 56,000 clones, roughly nine tenths seen once. CDR3 length: 12 residues. CDR1 is SQVTM and CDR2 is ANQGSEA in the germline V gene. Trimming removed 3 bases from V and 0 bases from J, with 5 bases in between. Source: peripheral blood, taken in the first trimester of pregnancy. The chain combines TRBV29-1 with TRBJ1-1; no clear D gene. This sequence originates from a female donor in good health, enrolled as a control in a pregnancy study. CDR3 sequence (DNA): TGCAGCGTTGACTATATGAACACTGAAGCTTTCTTT. Its translation is CSVDYMNTEAFF.